Listed below are T cell receptor beta chains from one sample, sequenced in a study of spatial heterogeneity in lung cancer. TCRdb used MiXCR to reprocess the 5' RACE reads, holding one entry per CDR3 protein. The sample has about 26,000 distinct CDR3 sequences; about 13% are singletons. The sample was PBMCs, taken at surgery. Receptors were obtained from a female donor with early-stage non-small cell lung cancer. Each CDR3 is given with its conserved first and last residue. The D gene is left open where the match is weak. Clone size is shown for a subset of rows, as once, few, many or a class of expanded clone.

length	V	D	size	J	CDR3	DNA
14	TRBV5-1	-	many	TRBJ2-3	CASSLDGGTDTQYF	TGCGCCAGCAGCTTGGACGGGGGCACAGATACGCAGTATTTT
14	TRBV29-1	TRBD2	many	TRBJ2-5	CSVGTSGAQETQYF	TGCAGCGTTGGGACTAGCGGGGCCCAAGAGACCCAGTACTTC
10	TRBV3-1	-	many	TRBJ2-5	CARREKTQYF	TGTGCCAGAAGGGAGAAGACCCAGTACTTC
16	TRBV11-2	TRBD1	many	TRBJ1-6	CASSLTGTGHNSPLHF	TGTGCCAGCAGTCTCACCGGGACAGGTCATAATTCACCCCTCCACTTT
17	TRBV5-1	TRBD2	many	TRBJ2-4	CASSLAGSGRGGNIQYF	TGCGCCAGCAGCTTGGCCGGTAGCGGGAGGGGAGGAAACATTCAGTACTTC
13	TRBV20-1	-	many	TRBJ1-5	CSALQGAGQPQHF	TGCAGTGCCTTACAGGGAGCAGGGCAGCCCCAGCATTTT
13	TRBV29-1	-	-	TRBJ1-2	CSVRTTSGYGYTF	TGCAGCGTTCGTACGACTTCTGGCTATGGCTACACCTTC
13	TRBV2	-	few	TRBJ1-2	CARGISAGSGYTF	TGTGCCAGGGGGATTAGTGCGGGAAGTGGCTACACCTTC
13	TRBV6-1	-	-	TRBJ1-2	CASSEHPRGGYTF	TGTGCCAGCAGTGAACATCCCCGCGGAGGCTACACCTTC
14	TRBV2	-	many	TRBJ2-7	CASSDLRTATTQYF	TGTGCCAGCAGTGACCTCAGGACAGCTACGACGCAGTACTTC
14	TRBV11-2	-	many	TRBJ1-4	CASSSPLANEKLFF	TGTGCCAGCAGCTCTCCCCTTGCTAATGAAAAACTGTTTTTT
13	TRBV7-3	TRBD1	many	TRBJ2-1	CASSLDRANEQFF	TGTGCCAGCAGCCTCGACAGGGCCAATGAGCAGTTCTTC
15	TRBV9	-	many	TRBJ2-7	CASSPTGDDSYEQYF	TGTGCCAGCAGCCCGACAGGCGACGACTCCTACGAGCAGTACTTC
12	TRBV5-1	-	few	TRBJ2-1	CASSLQMPEQFF	TGCGCCAGCAGCCTCCAAATGCCTGAGCAGTTCTTC
16	TRBV29-1	-	many	TRBJ2-6	CSAPSGPNSGANVLTF	TGCAGCGCCCCGTCAGGTCCTAACTCTGGGGCCAACGTCCTGACTTTC
15	TRBV29-1	-	many	TRBJ2-5	CSAPPLGKGQETQYF	TGCAGCGCCCCACCTCTTGGAAAAGGCCAAGAGACCCAGTACTTC
17	TRBV28	-	many	TRBJ1-1	CASSLVQGRGMNTEAFF	TGTGCCAGCAGTTTAGTACAAGGGAGGGGGATGAACACTGAAGCTTTCTTT
17	TRBV29-1	TRBD1	many	TRBJ2-1	CSPKGEGDRGYYNEQFF	TGCAGCCCGAAAGGAGAGGGGGACAGGGGGTACTACAATGAGCAGTTCTTC
13	TRBV7-2	TRBD1	many	TRBJ1-2	CARRDRENYGYTF	TGTGCCAGAAGGGACAGGGAGAACTATGGCTACACCTTC
16	TRBV28	TRBD2	few	TRBJ2-3	CASSLYSGRSTDTQYF	TGTGCCAGCAGTTTATATAGCGGGAGAAGCACAGATACGCAGTATTTT
16	TRBV24-1	TRBD1	few	TRBJ2-5	CATSDMRGQGQETQYF	TGTGCCACCAGTGATATGCGCGGACAGGGTCAAGAGACCCAGTACTTC
16	TRBV27	-	many	TRBJ1-1	CASCSGTTTMNTEAFF	TGTGCCAGCTGCTCCGGGACTACAACCATGAACACTGAAGCTTTCTTT